This TCR beta chain is drawn from a study of T-cell memory formation after mild COVID-19. The germline V gene has CDR1 MNHEY and CDR2 SVGEGT. CDR3 length: 19 residues. After removal of 5 bases from V and 0 bases from J, the junction contained 15 bases not matched to a gene. Only a few counts were recorded for this clonotype. TCRdb analysed the 5' RACE reads with MiXCR anew, one entry per CDR3 protein. The data contain around 340,000 distinct CDR3 sequences, approximately 15% of them seen just once; the ten biggest clones take up around 24%. The source material was PBMCs or a T cell subset sorted from them (not recorded which). The sequence was obtained from a man younger than 35 who had mild COVID-19 (a few samples of this study predate the infection). Cell type and time point are not known. J is TRBJ2-2 and V is TRBV6-2 or TRBV6-3, with TRBD1 matching 7 bases. The CDR3 DNA sequence: TGTGCCAGCAGTCCCAGATATTGGCCGACAGGGACGAACACCGGGGAGCTGTTTTTT. Translated, it gives CASSPRYWPTGTNTGELFF.